This T cell receptor beta chain was sequenced for a study of long-term antiretroviral therapy in people with HIV. The CDR3 contains 17 residues. Per the germline V gene, CDR1 is SEHNR and CDR2 is FQNEAQ (reference sequence). Trimming shortened V by 5 bases and J by 1 base, and 19 bases separated the two germline ends. The United States was where all participants with HIV were treated. The run of the v3.0 immunoSEQ assay was at survey level. The target of sequencing was 40,000-50,000 T-cell genomes per sample. The repertoire was sequenced with immunoSEQ multiplex PCR; TCRdb's copy has only in-frame clones and lacks some. The table shows fewer than 30,000 clones, with roughly 96% occurring only once.

The chain employs TRBV7-9 and TRBJ2-3, with D maybe TRBD1 (5 bases). The sequence came from a man between 25 and 39 years old with HIV. The input for sequencing was unsorted PBMCs, taken 5.3 years after starting antiretroviral therapy. This CDR3 is CASSETVGQGGTDTQYF. CDR3 sequence (DNA): TGTGCCAGCAGCGAAACCGTTGGGCAGGGTGGCACAGATACGCAGTATTTT.